A selection of T cell receptor beta chains follows, all from one sample in a study of blood T cell repertoires in COVID-19. Sequenced by immunoSEQ multiplex PCR; TCRdb stores in-frame clones only, minus some. Of approximately 30,000 clones listed, roughly nine tenths are singletons. Specimen: peripheral blood. Source of these receptors: a woman older than 75 with active or convalescent COVID-19. The CDR3 runs from the conserved cysteine through the conserved F or W. The D gene is left open where the match is weak. Only part of the rows carry a size: once, few, many, or a class if the clone is expanded.

abundance: NA; v_gene: TRBV5-4; d_gene: TRBD1; j_gene: TRBJ2-1; CDR3nt: TGTGCCAGCAGCTTTCAGGGGGCGGATTTCGATGAGCAGTTCTTC; CDR3aa: CASSFQGADFDEQFF
abundance: NA; v_gene: TRBV7-2; d_gene: NA; j_gene: TRBJ2-7; CDR3nt: TGTGCCAGCAGCTTAGATGGTGGGGCGAGCTCCTACGAGCAGTACTTC; CDR3aa: CASSLDGGASSYEQYF
abundance: NA; v_gene: TRBV2; d_gene: TRBD1; j_gene: TRBJ1-1; CDR3nt: TGTGCCAGCACGGGGACAGGGGTTTCGAACACTGAAGCTTTCTTT; CDR3aa: CASTGTGVSNTEAFF
abundance: NA; v_gene: TRBV7-9; d_gene: TRBD1; j_gene: TRBJ2-3; CDR3nt: TGTGCCAGCAGCCCGGGGGACAGGGTCACAGATACGCAGTATTTT; CDR3aa: CASSPGDRVTDTQYF
abundance: NA; v_gene: TRBV6-2/TRBV6-3; d_gene: TRBD1; j_gene: TRBJ1-2; CDR3nt: TGTGCCAGCAGTTACCTCCCGGACAGGGATGGCTACACCTTC; CDR3aa: CASSYLPDRDGYTF
abundance: NA; v_gene: TRBV5-4; d_gene: NA; j_gene: TRBJ1-2; CDR3nt: TGTGCCAGCAGCGGACGGGGGACCGCGCGGGGCGGCTACACCTTC; CDR3aa: CASSGRGTARGGYTF
abundance: NA; v_gene: TRBV7-6; d_gene: TRBD1; j_gene: TRBJ1-2; CDR3nt: TGTGCCAGCAGCTTCTTCTCGGGACAGGCCCCTATGAGCTACACCTTC; CDR3aa: CASSFFSGQAPMSYTF
abundance: once; v_gene: TRBV5-1; d_gene: TRBD1; j_gene: TRBJ2-2; CDR3nt: TGCGCCAGCAGCTTGTTAGTAACTGGACAGGGGATAACCGGGGAGCTGTTTTTT; CDR3aa: CASSLLVTGQGITGELFF
abundance: NA; v_gene: TRBV7-7; d_gene: NA; j_gene: TRBJ1-3; CDR3nt: TGTGCCAGCAGCTTAGGACCCCCAGGGTCAGGAAACACCATATATTTT; CDR3aa: CASSLGPPGSGNTIYF
abundance: NA; v_gene: TRBV27; d_gene: TRBD2; j_gene: TRBJ2-7; CDR3nt: TGTGCCAGCAGTATCCGGACTAGCGGGGGAGTAAACGAGCAGTACTTC; CDR3aa: CASSIRTSGGVNEQYF
abundance: NA; v_gene: TRBV11-2; d_gene: NA; j_gene: TRBJ2-2; CDR3nt: TGTGCCAGCAGCTTGGGCGGCGGGTATGCCGGGGAGCTGTTTTTT; CDR3aa: CASSLGGGYAGELFF
abundance: NA; v_gene: TRBV10-3; d_gene: NA; j_gene: TRBJ1-5; CDR3nt: TGTGCCATCAGTGAGTCGAATCCCGCAGTCCCGCCCCAGCATTTT; CDR3aa: CAISESNPAVPPQHF
abundance: NA; v_gene: TRBV12-3/TRBV12-4; d_gene: TRBD1; j_gene: TRBJ2-7; CDR3nt: TGTGCCAGCAGTTTGAACAGGGGATACGAGCAGTACTTC; CDR3aa: CASSLNRGYEQYF
abundance: NA; v_gene: TRBV6-5; d_gene: NA; j_gene: TRBJ1-6; CDR3nt: TGTGCCAGCGGTCCTAGGGGCTCCTATAATTCACCCCTCCACTTT; CDR3aa: CASGPRGSYNSPLHF
abundance: NA; v_gene: TRBV19; d_gene: TRBD1; j_gene: TRBJ1-1; CDR3nt: TGTGCCAGTAGGTTCCCCCCGGGACAGGGGATTGTGAACACTGAAGCTTTCTTT; CDR3aa: CASRFPPGQGIVNTEAFF
abundance: NA; v_gene: TRBV7-9; d_gene: NA; j_gene: TRBJ1-4; CDR3nt: TGTGCCAGCAGCTTAGCCCTCGACAGGTCGATTGAAAAACTGTTTTTT; CDR3aa: CASSLALDRSIEKLFF
abundance: NA; v_gene: TRBV12-3/TRBV12-4; d_gene: TRBD1; j_gene: TRBJ2-7; CDR3nt: TGTGCCAGCAGGGACAGGGGCACCGAGCAGTACTTC; CDR3aa: CASRDRGTEQYF
abundance: NA; v_gene: TRBV5-6; d_gene: TRBD2; j_gene: TRBJ2-7; CDR3nt: TGTGCCAGCAGTCGTCGGACTAGCGGGGTTTCCCCGACCTACGAGCAGTACTTC; CDR3aa: CASSRRTSGVSPTYEQYF
abundance: NA; v_gene: TRBV27; d_gene: TRBD1; j_gene: TRBJ2-3; CDR3nt: TGTGCCAGCAGTCCAAATCAAGACAGGGGCCGCACAGATACGCAGTATTTT; CDR3aa: CASSPNQDRGRTDTQYF
abundance: few; v_gene: TRBV6-5; d_gene: NA; j_gene: TRBJ2-2; CDR3nt: TGTGCCAGCAGCTCGTCCCCCGGGAACACCGGGGAGCTGTTTTTT; CDR3aa: CASSSSPGNTGELFF
abundance: NA; v_gene: TRBV30; d_gene: NA; j_gene: TRBJ1-3; CDR3nt: TGTGCCTGGAGTGTACCAGTCTCTGGAAACACCATATATTTT; CDR3aa: CAWSVPVSGNTIYF
abundance: NA; v_gene: TRBV13; d_gene: TRBD1; j_gene: TRBJ2-1; CDR3nt: TGTGCCAGCAGCCGCCGACAGGGGGCATCCTACAATGAGCAGTTCTTC; CDR3aa: CASSRRQGASYNEQFF
abundance: medium-sized; v_gene: TRBV6-1; d_gene: NA; j_gene: TRBJ1-5; CDR3nt: TGTGCCAGCAGTGAAGACGTCAGTGTGGTGTCGCAGCCCCAGCATTTT; CDR3aa: CASSEDVSVVSQPQHF
abundance: once; v_gene: TRBV5-1; d_gene: TRBD1; j_gene: TRBJ1-2; CDR3nt: TGCGCCAGCAGCCTTTCCGGGACAGGGGGCGAATATGGCTACACCTTC; CDR3aa: CASSLSGTGGEYGYTF
abundance: NA; v_gene: TRBV5-1; d_gene: TRBD1; j_gene: TRBJ2-5; CDR3nt: TGCGCCAGCAGCGTCGGGACAGGGGGCCAAGAGACCCAGTACTTC; CDR3aa: CASSVGTGGQETQYF
abundance: NA; v_gene: TRBV9; d_gene: TRBD1; j_gene: TRBJ1-6; CDR3nt: TGTGCCAGCAGCCTGACAGGGATTAATTCACCCCTCCACTTT; CDR3aa: CASSLTGINSPLHF
abundance: NA; v_gene: TRBV12-5; d_gene: NA; j_gene: TRBJ2-5; CDR3nt: TGTGCTAGTGGTTTGACTAGATTCGACCAAGAGACCCAGTACTTC; CDR3aa: CASGLTRFDQETQYF
abundance: NA; v_gene: TRBV6-5; d_gene: TRBD2; j_gene: TRBJ2-5; CDR3nt: TGTGCCAGCAGTCTAGCGGGGGCAGAGACCCAGTACTTC; CDR3aa: CASSLAGAETQYF
abundance: NA; v_gene: TRBV19; d_gene: NA; j_gene: TRBJ1-6; CDR3nt: TGTGCCAGTAGTGGGGCAGGCGGCTTCACGGATAATTCACCCCTCCACTTT; CDR3aa: CASSGAGGFTDNSPLHF
abundance: NA; v_gene: TRBV28; d_gene: TRBD1; j_gene: TRBJ2-7; CDR3nt: TGTGCCAGCAGTCAAGGGACAGTCTCCTACGAGCAGTACTTC; CDR3aa: CASSQGTVSYEQYF
abundance: NA; v_gene: TRBV19; d_gene: TRBD1; j_gene: TRBJ2-7; CDR3nt: TGTGCCAGTAGTGCGACCCGGGACAGGGGAGGCCACGAGCAGTACTTC; CDR3aa: CASSATRDRGGHEQYF
abundance: NA; v_gene: TRBV7-2; d_gene: NA; j_gene: TRBJ2-7; CDR3nt: TGTGCCAGCAGCTTAGTGGAGGGGGGGCTCTACGAGCAGTACTTC; CDR3aa: CASSLVEGGLYEQYF
abundance: NA; v_gene: TRBV7-8; d_gene: NA; j_gene: TRBJ2-2; CDR3nt: TGTGCCAGCAGCCTTCGTAACACCGGGGAGCTGTTTTTT; CDR3aa: CASSLRNTGELFF
abundance: NA; v_gene: TRBV7-6; d_gene: TRBD1; j_gene: TRBJ1-3; CDR3nt: TGTGCCAGCAGCTCTGACAGGGGCTCTGGAAACACCATATATTTT; CDR3aa: CASSSDRGSGNTIYF
abundance: NA; v_gene: TRBV28; d_gene: NA; j_gene: TRBJ1-2; CDR3nt: TGTGCCAGCAGTTTTGGGGGGGAACCCTATGGCTACACCTTC; CDR3aa: CASSFGGEPYGYTF
abundance: NA; v_gene: TRBV6-5; d_gene: TRBD1; j_gene: TRBJ2-7; CDR3nt: TGTGCCAGCAAAATCCCCGGGACAGGTCCCTACGAGCAGTACTTC; CDR3aa: CASKIPGTGPYEQYF
abundance: NA; v_gene: TRBV5-4; d_gene: NA; j_gene: TRBJ2-1; CDR3nt: TGTGCCAGCAGCCTCAAGACAGGTTTTGTCAATGAGCAGTTCTTC; CDR3aa: CASSLKTGFVNEQFF
abundance: once; v_gene: TRBV2; d_gene: TRBD2; j_gene: TRBJ2-2; CDR3nt: TGTGCCAGCAGAACCGGGGGGGGCTCGAACACCGGGGAGCTGTTTTTT; CDR3aa: CASRTGGGSNTGELFF
abundance: NA; v_gene: TRBV6-5; d_gene: NA; j_gene: TRBJ1-1; CDR3nt: TGTGCCAGCAGTTTTATGGGGGGCACTGAAGCTTTCTTT; CDR3aa: CASSFMGGTEAFF
abundance: NA; v_gene: TRBV29-1; d_gene: NA; j_gene: TRBJ1-1; CDR3nt: TGCAGCGTTGTCGGTGCGGCGACTGAAGCTTTCTTT; CDR3aa: CSVVGAATEAFF
abundance: once; v_gene: TRBV11-2; d_gene: NA; j_gene: TRBJ2-5; CDR3nt: TGTGCCAGCAGCTTAGTCGGGGTTTCTGAGACCCAGTACTTC; CDR3aa: CASSLVGVSETQYF
abundance: few; v_gene: TRBV5-5; d_gene: NA; j_gene: TRBJ2-1; CDR3nt: TGTGCCAGCAGCTTGTCGGTTTCGGGGAATAATGAGCAGTTCTTC; CDR3aa: CASSLSVSGNNEQFF
abundance: NA; v_gene: TRBV9; d_gene: NA; j_gene: TRBJ2-3; CDR3nt: TGTGCCAGCAGCGTAGACGTGACTAGGATTACAGATACGCAGTATTTT; CDR3aa: CASSVDVTRITDTQYF
abundance: NA; v_gene: TRBV19; d_gene: NA; j_gene: TRBJ1-4; CDR3nt: TGTGCCAGTAACGAGGGAACTAATGAAAAACTGTTTTTT; CDR3aa: CASNEGTNEKLFF
abundance: NA; v_gene: TRBV7-8; d_gene: NA; j_gene: TRBJ2-5; CDR3nt: TGTGCCAGCAGCCCGCCACAGGGATACGAAGAGACCCAGTACTTC; CDR3aa: CASSPPQGYEETQYF
abundance: NA; v_gene: TRBV5-6; d_gene: TRBD2; j_gene: TRBJ2-1; CDR3nt: TGTGCCAGCAGCTTCGGACTAGCGGGGTCATCCTACAATGAGCAGTTCTTC; CDR3aa: CASSFGLAGSSYNEQFF
abundance: NA; v_gene: TRBV4-2; d_gene: TRBD2; j_gene: TRBJ2-7; CDR3nt: TGTGCCAGCAGCCAAGATCCGCAGACTAGCGGTGACTACGAGCAGTACTTC; CDR3aa: CASSQDPQTSGDYEQYF
abundance: NA; v_gene: TRBV19; d_gene: NA; j_gene: TRBJ1-6; CDR3nt: TGTGCCAGTAGTAGACAGTCGAGCTCCTATAATTCACCCCTCCACTTT; CDR3aa: CASSRQSSSYNSPLHF
abundance: once; v_gene: TRBV6-5; d_gene: TRBD1; j_gene: TRBJ1-2; CDR3nt: TGTGCCAGCGGACAGGAGGGGTGGGGCTATGGCTACACCTTC; CDR3aa: CASGQEGWGYGYTF
abundance: NA; v_gene: TRBV19; d_gene: TRBD1; j_gene: TRBJ1-2; CDR3nt: TGTGCCAGTAGTATAAGGGGGCGAGACTATGGCTACACCTTC; CDR3aa: CASSIRGRDYGYTF